Listed here are 18 T cell receptor beta chains from one sample, sequenced in a study of T cells of healthy individuals. TCRdb used MiXCR to reprocess the 5' RACE reads, holding one entry per CDR3 protein. The profile shows 50,000 to 55,000 distinct CDR3 sequences, roughly 14% of them singletons. The receptors derive from a human donor in good health.

The chain joins TRBV5-5 to TRBJ1-5; tentatively, D is TRBD1 (5 bases). V dropped 3 bases and J dropped 3 bases, with 16 bases sitting between them. This CDR3 has 16 amino acids. Germline V gene sequence: CDR1 SGHKS, CDR2 YYEKEE (reference sequence). The CDR3 DNA reads TGTGCCAGCAGCTGGGGGACGGCGAGCCTCAATCAGCCCCAGCATTTT. The encoded protein is CASSWGTASLNQPQHF.

There are many counts of this clonotype. This chain joins TRBV11-3 and TRBJ2-7; the D call may be TRBD1 or TRBD2 (6 bases each). Germline CDR1 is SGHNT and CDR2 is YENEEA. The germline V and J ends were trimmed by 1 base and 7 bases, with 11 bases remaining between them. The CDR3 runs 13 residues. The CDR3 sequence: CASSLAGAGEQYF. Here the CDR3 DNA reads TGTGCCAGCAGCTTAGCGGGGGCGGGGGAGCAGTACTTC.

This clonotype was observed at least ten times. The chain has TRBV29-1 and TRBJ2-7, with D possibly TRBD2 on 6 matching bases. Trimming shortened V by 0 bases and J by 5 bases, and 17 bases separated the two germline ends. The CDR3 consists of 15 residues. Germline CDR1 reads SQVTM; CDR2 reads ANQGSEA. CDR3 in amino acids: CSVEDRGAGDDEQYF. In nucleotides, the CDR3 is TGCAGCGTTGAAGATCGCGGGGCAGGTGATGACGAGCAGTACTTC.

The chain recombines TRBV2 with TRBJ2-5; D is uncertain. Trimming left V 2 bases short and J 4 bases short, with 11 bases between. Germline assignment: CDR1 SNHLY and CDR2 FYNNEI. The CDR3 consists of 14 residues. The CDR3: CASSERTDVETQYF. The CDR3, as DNA: TGTGCCAGCAGTGAAAGGACGGATGTAGAGACCCAGTACTTC.

This clonotype was recorded many times. The chain couples TRBV12-3 or TRBV12-4 to TRBJ2-3, with no clear D. Deletions cut 6 bases from V and 0 bases from J, with 13 bases between. The CDR3 is 15 residues long. The CDR3 loop reads CASSEKGPSTDTQYF. CDR3 nucleotide sequence: TGTGCCAGCAGCGAAAAAGGTCCCAGCACAGATACGCAGTATTTT.

This clonotype was recorded many times. The V gene is TRBV20-1, the J gene TRBJ2-3; 12 bases line up with TRBD1. Looked up from germline, CDR1 is DFQATT and CDR2 is SNEGSKA (reference sequence). Trimming at V came to 3 bases and at J to 2 bases, leaving 18 bases not matched to a gene. The CDR3 length is 20 residues. DNA for the CDR3: TGCAGTGCTAGTGCTCCGGGACAGGGGGCTGGGGGGCGAGCCACAGATACGCAGTATTTT. It encodes CSASAPGQGAGGRATDTQYF.

This clonotype was counted at least ten times. J is TRBJ1-5 and V is TRBV5-1; D is ambiguous. V gave up 0 bases and J gave up 3 bases, with 7 bases separating them. Germline CDR1 reads SGHRS; CDR2 reads YFSETQ. CDR3 length equals 14 residues. Here the CDR3 DNA reads TGCGCCAGCAGCTTGGGGCCGATCAATCAGCCCCAGCATTTT. Its protein product is CASSLGPINQPQHF.

Regarding this clonotype: A much larger clone lies a single base off, so this may be a read error. Because the CDR3 is missing its conserved closing phenylalanine or tryptophan, this is likely a read error. The genes are TRBV12-3 or TRBV12-4 and TRBJ1-2; D ambiguous. Trimming removed 4 bases at V and 6 bases at J, with 18 bases between. The CDR3 has 15 amino acids. CDR3 protein: CASSYGPANGDGYTL. The DNA of the CDR3 is TGTGCCAGCAGTTATGGTCCAGCGAACGGCGATGGCTACACCTTA.

This clonotype appeared many times. J is TRBJ1-1 and V is TRBV29-1, with 7 bases fitting TRBD1. V lost 5 bases and J lost 6; bases outside the gene matches: 9. The CDR3 has 13 residues. Germline assignment: CDR1 SQVTM and CDR2 ANQGSEA. The DNA of the CDR3 is TGCAGCGTTCACAGGGGTAGGGACCCTGAAGCTTTCTTT. It encodes CSVHRGRDPEAFF. The variable domain in full, completed from reference TRBV29-1 and TRBJ1-1, reads SAVISQKPSRDICQRGTSLTIQCQVDSQVTMMFWYRQQPGQSLTLIATANQGSEATYESGFVIDKFPISRPNLTFSTLTVSNMSPEDSSIYLCSVHRGRDPEAFFGQGTRLTVV.

The chain joins TRBV4-3 to TRBJ2-3, with a tentative D call TRBD2 (6 bases). This CDR3 spans 16 amino acids. V shed 0 bases and J shed 2 bases, with 12 bases lying between them. Germline V gene lookup returns CDR1 LGHNA and CDR2 YSLEER. The CDR3 loop is CASSQDAGIHTDTQYF. The CDR3 DNA reads as TGCGCCAGCAGCCAAGACGCGGGGATCCACACAGATACGCAGTATTTT.

This clonotype was seen only once. This CDR3 is CASSLNRDRDYDEQFF. The CDR3 DNA reads TGTGCCAGCAGCTTGAACCGGGACAGGGATTACGATGAGCAGTTCTTC. The gene calls are TRBV7-9 and TRBJ2-1; the match to TRBD1 covers 9 bases. The CDR3 has 16 residues. CDR1 is SEHNR, CDR2 FQNEAQ, per germline (reference sequence). Losses at the gene ends were 3 bases for V and 8 bases for J; bases not matched to a gene: 11.

This clonotype appeared many times. This chain joins TRBV14 and TRBJ2-5; D not certain. The germline CDR1 and CDR2 sequences are SGHDN and FVKESK. Trimming took off 1 base at V and 6 bases at J, with 9 bases between the two ends. This CDR3 has 13 amino acids. CDR3 sequence reads: CASSQGLRKTQYF. CDR3 sequence (DNA): TGTGCCAGCAGCCAAGGCCTTCGAAAGACCCAGTACTTC. Drawing the rest from reference TRBV14 and TRBJ2-5, the complete variable domain is EAGVTQFPSHSVIEKGQTVTLRCDPISGHDNLYWYRRVMGKEIKFLLHFVKESKQDESGMPNNRFLAERTGGTYSTLKVQPAELEDSGVYFCASSQGLRKTQYFGPGTRLLVL.

The sample holds many counts of this clonotype. This chain joins TRBV7-9 and TRBJ1-4, with D uncertain. V was cut by 3 bases and J by 7 bases, with 9 bases left in between. CDR1 and CDR2 (germline): SEHNR, FQNEAQ (reference sequence). The CDR3 spans 13 residues. The CDR3 coding sequence is TGTGCCAGCAGCTTCAATCGGGGTGAAAAACTGTTTTTT. Translating gives CASSFNRGEKLFF. The complete variable domain, with remaining parts taken from reference TRBV7-9 and TRBJ1-4, reads DTGVSQNPRHKITKRGQNVTFRCDPISEHNRLYWYRQTLGQGPEFLTYFQNEAQLEKSRLLSDRFSAERPKGSFSTLEIQRTEQGDSAMYLCASSFNRGEKLFFGSGTQLSVL.

The chain joins TRBV7-2 to TRBJ1-2; 7 positions agree with TRBD1. The CDR3 extends over 15 amino acids. J was trimmed by 3 bases and V by 1 base; bases with no gene match: 5. CDR1 and CDR2 from the germline V gene are SGHTA and FQGNSA. CDR3 region: CASSLEGGLDYGYTF. The CDR3 DNA reads as TGTGCCAGCAGCTTAGAAGGGGGCTTGGACTATGGCTACACCTTC.

The chain links TRBV11-2 to TRBJ2-1; TRBD1 is a possible D gene (7 bases). CDR3 length: 14 residues. V gave up 5 bases and J gave up 8 bases, with 16 bases separating them. Germline CDR1 reads SGHAT; CDR2 reads FQNNGV. In nucleotides, the CDR3 is TGTGCCAGCAGCCCCAACAGGGGAGGAGATGAGCAGTTCTTC. It is translated as CASSPNRGGDEQFF.

This sequence joins TRBV9 and TRBJ2-3, with 7 nucleotides matching TRBD2. Germline CDR1 and CDR2: SGDLS and YYNGEE. Unmatched junction bases numbered 17, after V lost 3 bases and J lost 4 bases. The CDR3 length is 18 residues. The CDR3 nucleotides are TGTGCCAGCAGCGCGCCTTTAGCTAGCGGCTTAAGGGCAGATACGCAGTATTTT. It specifies CASSAPLASGLRADTQYF.

Ten or more counts support this clonotype. The V gene is TRBV19, the J gene TRBJ2-5, with TRBD1 matching over 9 bases. The CDR3 has 15 residues. Germline V CDR1 and CDR2: LNHDA, SQIVND (reference sequence). Germline trimming cut 6 bases from V and 4 bases from J; bases unmatched to any gene: 9. Written as DNA, the CDR3 is TGTGCCAGTAGCCCCGGGACAGGGAGGAGAGAGACCCAGTACTTC. Translated, it gives CASSPGTGRRETQYF. Full variable domain (missing parts from reference TRBV19 and TRBJ2-5): DGGITQSPKYLFRKEGQNVTLSCEQNLNHDAMYWYRQDPGQGLRLIYYSQIVNDFQKGDIAEGYSVSREKKESFPLTVTSAQKNPTAFYLCASSPGTGRRETQYFGPGTRLLVL.

This clonotype was observed many times. The chain is built from TRBV19 and TRBJ1-1; D ambiguous. Per the germline V gene, CDR1 is LNHDA and CDR2 is SQIVND (reference sequence). V lost 3 bases and J 4 bases, leaving 6 bases between the germline ends. The CDR3 is 12 amino acids. The CDR3 DNA reads as TGTGCCAGTAGTATCCGGGGCACTGAAGCTTTCTTT. The encoded protein is CASSIRGTEAFF. Full variable domain (missing parts from reference TRBV19 and TRBJ1-1): DGGITQSPKYLFRKEGQNVTLSCEQNLNHDAMYWYRQDPGQGLRLIYYSQIVNDFQKGDIAEGYSVSREKKESFPLTVTSAQKNPTAFYLCASSIRGTEAFFGQGTRLTVV.